This paragraph covers one T cell receptor beta chain sequence. This sample is drawn from a study of blood T cell repertoires in COVID-19. On the study more broadly: Specimens from acute and convalescent COVID-19 originated in the United States, Italy and Spain. In each case, the material was cDNA or gDNA derived from T cells, B-cell-depleted T cells, or PBMCs.

CDR1 MNHNY and CDR2 SVGAGI come from the germline V gene (reference sequence). Trimming took off 8 bases at V and 0 bases at J, with 10 bases between the two ends. This CDR3 has 13 residues. The method was immunoSEQ multiplex PCR; TCRdb's version includes in-frame clones alone and lacks a portion of them. The sample carries about 240,000 clones, 75% to 90% recorded once. Sequencing used peripheral blood. This chain uses TRBV6-6 with TRBJ1-1, with a tentative D call TRBD1 (5 bases). This clonotype was obtained from a woman in her thirties who had recovered from COVID-19. The CDR3 spells CASGGGLNTEAFF. CDR3 nucleotide sequence: TGTGCCAGCGGGGGAGGTTTGAACACTGAAGCTTTCTTT.